This TCR beta chain was recorded in a study of blood T cell repertoires in COVID-19. Whole-study context: From T cells, B-cell-depleted T cells, or PBMCs came the material, which was cDNA or gDNA.

This table comes from immunoSEQ multiplex PCR, and its TCRdb copy is limited to in-frame clones, with some not included. The data contain roughly 79,000 clones, 85% to 90% of them singletons. The CDR3 consists of 19 residues. Trimming took 3 bases from V and 2 from J; bases not matched to a gene: 11. Germline lookup yields CDR1 SGHKS and CDR2 YYEKEE (reference sequence). This TCR came from a man in his forties or fifties with active COVID-19. Sequenced material: peripheral blood. The rearrangement joins TRBV5-5 to TRBJ1-6, with 10 bases identical to TRBD1. The CDR3 spells CASSSGTGVVGTYNSPLHF. The CDR3 DNA sequence: TGTGCCAGCAGCTCCGGGACAGGGGTCGTAGGCACCTATAATTCACCCCTCCACTTT.